A selection of T cell receptor beta chains follows, all from one sample in a study of blood T cell repertoires in COVID-19. TCRdb's copy holds only in-frame clones and misses some; the assay was immunoSEQ multiplex PCR. The sample records around 250,000 clones, 80% to 90% being singletons. Sequenced sample: peripheral blood. The source of these receptors is a woman under 40 with active or convalescent COVID-19. CDR3s include the opening cysteine and the closing phenylalanine or tryptophan. Fields, in order: CDR3 protein, CDR3 DNA, J gene, clone size, D gene, V gene. A D gene is named only where the DNA matches it firmly. Clone size, where shown, is once, few, many, or a class for clones that have expanded.

CATRLAGGLNEQFF | TGTGCCACCCGACTAGCGGGGGGGCTGAATGAGCAGTTCTTC | TRBJ2-1 | . | TRBD2 | TRBV2
CASSQNRGLGGGYTF | TGTGCCAGCAGCCAGAACAGGGGGCTAGGGGGTGGCTACACCTTC | TRBJ1-2 | . | TRBD1 | TRBV3-1/TRBV3-2
CASSPDRANGNTIYF | TGTGCCAGCTCACCGGACAGGGCAAATGGAAACACCATATATTTT | TRBJ1-3 | few | TRBD1 | TRBV18
CASSSGGENEQFF | TGTGCCAGCAGCTCGGGCGGGGAGAATGAGCAGTTCTTC | TRBJ2-1 | . | . | TRBV28
CSGEGNNEQFF | TGCAGTGGGGAGGGGAACAATGAGCAGTTCTTC | TRBJ2-1 | once | TRBD2 | TRBV20-1
CASSLRLAGGYNEQFF | TGTGCCAGCAGTTTGCGCCTAGCGGGGGGGTACAATGAGCAGTTCTTC | TRBJ2-1 | . | TRBD2 | TRBV27
CAATRPGQGAYEQYF | TGTGCCGCGACTAGACCGGGACAGGGAGCGTACGAGCAGTACTTC | TRBJ2-7 | . | TRBD1 | TRBV10-3
CASNDRVGPNLMNTEAFF | TGTGCCAGCAACGACAGGGTAGGTCCGAATCTAATGAACACTGAAGCTTTCTTT | TRBJ1-1 | few | TRBD1 | TRBV27
CASPLAGGQSTDTQYF | TGTGCCAGCCCACTAGCGGGGGGCCAAAGCACAGATACGCAGTATTTT | TRBJ2-3 | . | TRBD2 | TRBV28
CASTWGLAGRNNEQFF | TGTGCCAGCACGTGGGGACTAGCGGGGAGAAACAATGAGCAGTTCTTC | TRBJ2-1 | . | TRBD2 | TRBV2
CASRKELNTGELFF | TGTGCCAGCAGGAAAGAGCTGAACACCGGGGAGCTGTTTTTT | TRBJ2-2 | . | . | TRBV6-5
CASSQTLNRGGNTGELFF | TGCGCCAGCAGCCAAACACTAAACAGGGGAGGCAACACCGGGGAGCTGTTTTTT | TRBJ2-2 | . | . | TRBV4-3
CASHAGIRTEAFF | TGTGCCAGCCACGCAGGGATTCGGACTGAAGCTTTCTTT | TRBJ1-1 | . | . | TRBV6-5
CASSLPAGDEQFF | TGCGCCAGCAGCCTGCCGGCCGGGGATGAGCAGTTCTTC | TRBJ2-1 | . | . | TRBV5-1
CASSQDLRVHYGYTF | TGTGCCAGCAGCCAAGATTTACGGGTTCACTATGGCTACACCTTC | TRBJ1-2 | . | . | TRBV3-1/TRBV3-2
CASSADLVTDTQYF | TGTGCCAGCAGTGCCGACTTGGTGACAGATACGCAGTATTTT | TRBJ2-3 | . | . | TRBV28
CASSSTDRGIRTQYF | TGTGCCAGCAGCTCCACCGACAGGGGGATTAGGACCCAGTACTTC | TRBJ2-5 | . | TRBD1 | TRBV7-3
CASSLVLRGSRSYNEQFF | TGTGCCAGCAGCTTAGTCTTGCGGGGGAGTCGCTCCTACAATGAGCAGTTCTTC | TRBJ2-1 | . | TRBD2 | TRBV7-6
CASSEAGGNHYGYTF | TGTGCCAGCAGTGAAGCTGGGGGGAACCACTATGGCTACACCTTC | TRBJ1-2 | few | . | TRBV2
CAWSRGGDTEAFF | TGTGCCTGGAGTCGGGGGGGGGACACTGAAGCTTTCTTT | TRBJ1-1 | . | . | TRBV30
CASSPKSGGVQETQYF | TGCGCCAGCAGCCCCAAAAGCGGGGGGGTACAAGAGACCCAGTACTTC | TRBJ2-5 | . | TRBD2 | TRBV4-1
CASTRAGEETQYF | TGTGCCTCCACCCGAGCGGGGGAAGAGACCCAGTACTTC | TRBJ2-5 | . | TRBD2 | TRBV15
CASSNADRVGYEQYF | TGCGCCAGCAGCAACGCTGACAGGGTAGGGTACGAGCAGTACTTC | TRBJ2-7 | once | TRBD1 | TRBV5-1
CASSYGDRVDTQYF | TGTGCCAGCAGTTACGGGGACAGGGTGGATACGCAGTATTTT | TRBJ2-3 | . | TRBD1 | TRBV6-5
CASSQDDRGRLYEKLFF | TGCGCCAGCAGCCAAGATGACAGGGGGCGCTTGTATGAAAAACTGTTTTTT | TRBJ1-4 | . | TRBD1 | TRBV4-3
CASSSFRDRAFNQPQHF | TGTGCCAGCAGCTCCTTCCGGGACAGGGCTTTCAATCAGCCCCAGCATTTT | TRBJ1-5 | . | TRBD1 | TRBV7-4
CAFVGTGPEEQFF | TGTGCCTTCGTAGGGACAGGGCCGGAGGAGCAGTTCTTC | TRBJ2-1 | . | TRBD1 | TRBV30
CASSGTGNQPQHF | TGTGCCAGTAGCGGGACAGGGAATCAGCCCCAGCATTTT | TRBJ1-5 | . | TRBD1 | TRBV19
CASSLGGIWDTQYF | TGTGCCAGCAGCTTGGGGGGGATTTGGGATACGCAGTATTTT | TRBJ2-3 | . | TRBD2 | TRBV11-3
CASSKGLVGAANSPLHF | TGCGCCAGCAGCAAGGGACTGGTAGGAGCGGCCAATTCACCCCTCCACTTT | TRBJ1-6 | . | . | TRBV5-1
CASISGTSGNNEQFF | TGCGCCAGCATCTCGGGGACTAGCGGAAACAATGAGCAGTTCTTC | TRBJ2-1 | . | TRBD2 | TRBV5-1
CASSGDRSGYEQYF | TGCGCCAGCAGTGGGGACAGGTCAGGTTACGAGCAGTACTTC | TRBJ2-7 | . | TRBD1 | TRBV23-1
CASSQELSETQYF | TGTGCCAGCAGCCAAGAGTTATCAGAGACCCAGTACTTC | TRBJ2-5 | . | . | TRBV3-1/TRBV3-2
CASRPDRSKNYGYTF | TGTGCCAGCAGACCAGACAGGTCAAAAAACTATGGCTACACCTTC | TRBJ1-2 | . | . | TRBV6-5
CASSTGGEGTDTQYF | TGTGCCAGCAGTACAGGGGGAGAGGGCACAGATACGCAGTATTTT | TRBJ2-3 | . | TRBD1 | TRBV28
CASSLEGLAMVEQFF | TGTGCCAGCAGCTTAGAGGGACTAGCGATGGTTGAGCAGTTCTTC | TRBJ2-1 | . | TRBD2 | TRBV7-2
CASSLAAGGADGYTF | TGCGCCAGCAGCTTGGCCGCGGGAGGCGCGGATGGCTACACCTTC | TRBJ1-2 | . | . | TRBV5-1
CASSVGGSNYGYTF | TGTGCCAGCAGCGTAGGCGGCAGCAACTATGGCTACACCTTC | TRBJ1-2 | . | . | TRBV9
CASSFGGASGYTF | TGTGCCAGCAGCTTTGGAGGGGCGAGTGGCTACACCTTC | TRBJ1-2 | . | . | TRBV7-2
CSVGLRGMGTEAFF | TGCAGCGTTGGTCTAAGGGGAATGGGAACTGAAGCTTTCTTT | TRBJ1-1 | . | . | TRBV29-1
CASSQEVAGATYNEQFF | TGCGCCAGCAGCCAGGAAGTAGCGGGGGCCACCTACAATGAGCAGTTCTTC | TRBJ2-1 | . | TRBD2 | TRBV4-3
CASSLMPTDYGYTF | TGTGCCAGCAGCTTAATGCCGACAGACTATGGCTACACCTTC | TRBJ1-2 | . | . | TRBV7-2
CASSDLPGEKLFF | TGTGCCAGCAGTGACCTGCCGGGGGAAAAACTGTTTTTT | TRBJ1-4 | few | . | TRBV6-4
CASSEGVVNQPQHF | TGTGCCAGCAGCGAGGGGGTGGTGAATCAGCCCCAGCATTTT | TRBJ1-5 | . | . | TRBV7-2
CASSQEPGLASYEQYF | TGCGCCAGCAGCCAAGAGCCGGGACTAGCCAGCTACGAGCAGTACTTC | TRBJ2-7 | . | TRBD2 | TRBV4-1
CASSKGRVREKLFF | TGTGCCAGCAGCAAGGGCAGGGTACGAGAAAAACTGTTTTTT | TRBJ1-4 | . | . | TRBV4-2
CASSLTEGAEAFF | TGTGCCAGCAGCTTAACGGAGGGCGCTGAAGCTTTCTTT | TRBJ1-1 | . | . | TRBV7-8
CASSLWGWAGMLMTEAFF | TGTGCCAGCAGCTTATGGGGTTGGGCAGGGATGTTGATGACTGAAGCTTTCTTT | TRBJ1-1 | . | . | TRBV7-2
CASSAGQVNTIYF | TGTGCCAGCAGTGCTGGACAGGTGAACACCATATATTTT | TRBJ1-3 | . | TRBD1 | TRBV12-3/TRBV12-4
CAIKGDGYYGYTF | TGTGCCATCAAGGGGGACGGATACTATGGCTACACCTTC | TRBJ1-2 | . | . | TRBV12-3/TRBV12-4
CASSRTGTGEGGYTF | TGTGCCAGCAGCCGAACCGGGACAGGGGAGGGTGGCTACACCTTC | TRBJ1-2 | . | TRBD1 | TRBV7-3
CASSRRGGPSTDTQYF | TGTGCCAGTAGCCGCCGGGGGGGACCTAGCACAGATACGCAGTATTTT | TRBJ2-3 | . | TRBD2 | TRBV19
CAWSGLGGRGELFF | TGTGCCTGGAGTGGTCTTGGAGGGCGGGGGGAGCTGTTTTTT | TRBJ2-2 | . | . | TRBV30
CAISESGRVSHGYTF | TGTGCCATCAGTGAGTCAGGCAGGGTATCCCATGGCTACACCTTC | TRBJ1-2 | . | . | TRBV10-3
CASARGEGTAEQYF | TGTGCCAGCGCGAGGGGCGAGGGGACAGCCGAGCAGTACTTC | TRBJ2-7 | . | TRBD1 | TRBV6-5
CASINGGGGETQYF | TGTGCCAGCATAAACGGCGGGGGCGGAGAGACCCAGTACTTC | TRBJ2-5 | . | . | TRBV6-6
CASSHIGGGTNEKLFF | TGTGCCAGCAGCCACATAGGGGGCGGAACTAATGAAAAACTGTTTTTT | TRBJ1-4 | once | TRBD1 | TRBV2